This is a list of T cell receptor beta chains from one sample in a study of PD-1 blockade in classical Hodgkin lymphoma. The repertoire was sequenced with immunoSEQ multiplex PCR; TCRdb's copy has only in-frame clones and lacks some. The data show some 39,000 clones, with 88% seen just once and about a tenth held by the top ten. The sequences come from peripheral blood mononuclear cells (PBMCs), collected at baseline. These receptors all stem from a human donor with classical Hodgkin lymphoma. CDR3s include the opening cysteine and the closing phenylalanine or tryptophan. The D gene is left open where the match is weak. For some rows the clone size is stated as once, few or many, or as a class when expanded; others skip it.

.,TRBD2,TRBV5-1,TRBJ2-7,CASSWGLAAGSYEQYF,TGCGCCAGCAGCTGGGGACTAGCGGCGGGGTCCTACGAGCAGTACTTC
.,TRBD2,TRBV27,TRBJ2-3,CASSLTPTSGRTDTQYF,TGTGCCAGCAGTTTAACCCCAACTAGCGGGCGCACAGATACGCAGTATTTT
.,.,TRBV12-1,TRBJ1-2,CASSFGVGKSSYGYTF,TGTGCCAGCAGCTTTGGGGTAGGGAAGTCCAGCTATGGCTACACCTTC
.,.,TRBV10-3,TRBJ1-2,CAISESHSSYGYTF,TGTGCCATCAGTGAGTCTCACAGTTCCTATGGCTACACCTTC
medium-sized,.,TRBV4-1,TRBJ1-1,CASSPPAGTPDKVF,TGCGCCAGCAGCCCCCCCGCCGGGACGCCCGATAAGGTCTTT
once,.,TRBV28,TRBJ1-2,CASRKTGQPSYGYTF,TGTGCCAGCAGGAAGACAGGCCAGCCGTCCTATGGCTACACCTTC
.,.,TRBV29-1,TRBJ2-7,CSVEDRFASEQYF,TGCAGCGTTGAAGATAGGTTTGCGAGCGAGCAGTACTTC
.,.,TRBV10-1,TRBJ2-2,CASSGPVNTGELFF,TGCGCCAGCAGTGGTCCGGTGAACACCGGGGAGCTGTTTTTT
.,TRBD1,TRBV10-3,TRBJ2-2,CAISELRDRGPTGELFF,TGTGCCATCAGTGAGTTAAGAGACAGGGGGCCTACCGGGGAGCTGTTTTTT
.,.,TRBV5-1,TRBJ1-1,CASSLVRGLDTEAFF,TGCGCCAGCAGCTTGGTTCGGGGTCTCGACACTGAAGCTTTCTTT
.,TRBD1,TRBV28,TRBJ2-7,CASSLVQGALTTTEQYF,TGTGCCAGCAGTTTAGTACAGGGGGCGCTCACAACTACCGAGCAGTACTTC
.,TRBD2,TRBV27,TRBJ2-2,CASRTSGSRELFF,TGTGCCAGCCGGACTAGCGGGAGCAGGGAGCTGTTTTTT
few,.,TRBV11-3,TRBJ2-6,CASSLGNSGANVLTF,TGTGCCAGCAGCTTAGGCAACTCTGGGGCCAACGTCCTGACTTTC
few,.,TRBV4-2,TRBJ1-1,CASSQGEVAGHTEAFF,TGTGCCAGCAGCCAAGGGGAGGTGGCAGGGCACACTGAAGCTTTCTTT
.,.,TRBV9,TRBJ1-1,CASSPNPEWDTEAFF,TGTGCCAGCAGCCCTAACCCCGAATGGGACACTGAAGCTTTCTTT
.,.,TRBV4-2,TRBJ2-2,CASSPAESNTGELFF,TGTGCCAGCAGCCCGGCAGAATCGAACACCGGGGAGCTGTTTTTT
.,.,TRBV5-3,TRBJ2-6,CARRVVVVNKGRANVLTF,TGTGCCAGACGTGTAGTAGTGGTGAACAAAGGTCGGGCCAACGTCCTGACTTTC
.,TRBD1,TRBV2,TRBJ1-2,CASTRDRVGYTF,TGTGCCAGCACCCGGGACAGGGTTGGCTACACCTTC
.,TRBD2,TRBV7-7,TRBJ2-5,CASSQTSGRVETQYF,TGTGCCAGCAGCCAGACTAGCGGGAGGGTGGAGACCCAGTACTTC
.,.,TRBV9,TRBJ2-7,CASSPRGHQNYEQYF,TGTGCCAGCAGCCCACGCGGACATCAGAATTACGAGCAGTACTTC
.,.,TRBV15,TRBJ2-3,CATSRDLSLSTDTQYF,TGTGCCACCAGCAGAGATCTCAGCCTCAGCACAGATACGCAGTATTTT
medium-sized,.,TRBV5-1,TRBJ2-1,CASSLTGDYNEQFF,TGCGCCAGCAGCTTGACGGGAGACTACAATGAGCAGTTCTTC
.,.,TRBV6-6,TRBJ2-1,CAGGRFYNEQFF,TGTGCGGGGGGCAGGTTCTACAATGAGCAGTTCTTC
.,TRBD2,TRBV7-3,TRBJ2-1,CASSLGPSGSFNEQFF,TGTGCCAGCAGCTTAGGGCCTAGCGGGAGTTTCAATGAGCAGTTCTTC